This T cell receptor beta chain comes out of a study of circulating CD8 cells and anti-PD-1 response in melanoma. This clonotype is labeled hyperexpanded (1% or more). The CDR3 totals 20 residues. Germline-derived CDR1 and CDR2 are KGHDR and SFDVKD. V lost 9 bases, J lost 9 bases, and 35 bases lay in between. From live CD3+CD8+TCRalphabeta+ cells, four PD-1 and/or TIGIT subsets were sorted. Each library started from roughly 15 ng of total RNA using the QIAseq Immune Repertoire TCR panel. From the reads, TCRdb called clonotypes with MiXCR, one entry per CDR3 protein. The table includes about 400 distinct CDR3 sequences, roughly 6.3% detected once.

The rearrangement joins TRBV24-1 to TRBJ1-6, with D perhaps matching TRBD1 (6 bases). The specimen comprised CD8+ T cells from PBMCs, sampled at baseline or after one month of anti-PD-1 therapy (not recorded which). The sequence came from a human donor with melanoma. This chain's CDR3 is CATAVPDRQGSLYFGSPLHF. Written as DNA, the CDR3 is TGTGCCACCGCCGTCCCCGACCGGCAGGGGAGTTTATATTTCGGTTCACCCCTCCACTTT.